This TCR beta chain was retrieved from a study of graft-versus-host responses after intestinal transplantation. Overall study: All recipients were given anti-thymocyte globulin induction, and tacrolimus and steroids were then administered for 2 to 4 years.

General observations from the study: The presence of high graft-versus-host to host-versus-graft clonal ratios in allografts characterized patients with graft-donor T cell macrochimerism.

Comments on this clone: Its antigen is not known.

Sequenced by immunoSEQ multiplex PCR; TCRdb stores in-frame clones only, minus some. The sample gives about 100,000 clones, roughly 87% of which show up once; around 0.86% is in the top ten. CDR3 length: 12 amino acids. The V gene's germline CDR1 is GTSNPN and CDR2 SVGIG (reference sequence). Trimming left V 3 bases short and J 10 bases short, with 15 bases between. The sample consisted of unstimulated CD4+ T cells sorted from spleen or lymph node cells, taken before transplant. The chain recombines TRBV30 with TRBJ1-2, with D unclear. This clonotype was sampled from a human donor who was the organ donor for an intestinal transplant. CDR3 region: CAWSQDRAVYTF. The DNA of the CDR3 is TGTGCCTGGAGCCAGGACCGGGCAGTCTACACCTTC.